The 28 T cell receptor beta chains reported below all come from one sample, sequenced in a study of blood T cells in healthy people across ages. Next came a second PCR, run for roughly 6 to 11 cycles, which used a sample-barcoded 5' primer along with a J-beta primer mix. TCRdb re-analysed the 5' RACE reads in MiXCR, keeping a single row per CDR3 protein. The profile shows some 930,000 distinct CDR3 sequences, roughly 29% of them singletons. A further study also used this sample, focusing on T cells of mothers and their children.

The sequencing sample was made of blood. Receptors were obtained from a woman aged 40 to 50 in good health.

The chain has TRBV9 and TRBJ2-7; TRBD2 matches at 10 bases. The end of the DNA aligns better with TRBJ2-5, so the J call may be wrong. The germline V gene has CDR1 SGDLS and CDR2 YYNGEE. The CDR3 runs 16 residues. The CDR3 nucleotides are TGTGCCAGCAGCGTAGTCAGCGGGGGGGCGCAGGAGACCCAGTACTTC. Translating gives CASSVVSGGAQETQYF.

There are many counts of this clonotype. The chain recombines TRBV28 with TRBJ2-7, with 9 bases identical to TRBD2. The V and J ends lost 8 bases and 2 bases, in that order; junction bases with no gene match: 10. The CDR3 length is 15 residues. Germline assignment: CDR1 MDHEN and CDR2 SYDVKM. CDR3 residues: CASSQPSGAAYEQYF. As DNA, the CDR3 is TGTGCCAGCTCTCAACCTAGCGGGGCGGCCTACGAGCAGTACTTC.

V gene TRBV5-6 combines with J gene TRBJ2-3; 8 bases are a match to TRBD2. The CDR3 sequence is 16 residues long. Trimming at V came to 1 base and at J to 2 bases, leaving 6 bases not matched to a gene. CDR1 SGHDT and CDR2 YYEEEE come from the germline V gene. CDR3 loop: CASSLRRGDLTDTQYF. In DNA form, the CDR3 reads TGTGCCAGCAGCTTGCGGCGGGGGGACCTCACAGATACGCAGTATTTT. Full variable domain (missing parts from reference TRBV5-6 and TRBJ2-3): DAGVTQSPTHLIKTRGQQVTLRCSPKSGHDTVSWYQQALGQGPQFIFQYYEEEERQRGNFPDRFSGHQFPNYSSELNVNALLLGDSALYLCASSLRRGDLTDTQYFGPGTRLTVL.

This clonotype showed up many times. This chain links TRBV29-1 with TRBJ2-3; D is undetermined. This CDR3 spans 14 amino acids. Germline assignment: CDR1 SQVTM and CDR2 ANQGSEA. The V end was cut by 3 bases, the J end by 3 bases, with 13 bases between. Here the CDR3 DNA reads TGCAGCGTTGATCAAGGGTATCAGACAGATACGCAGTATTTT. It translates to CSVDQGYQTDTQYF.

With regard to this clonotype: This may stem from a read error, because a much larger clone lies one nucleotide away. V and J are TRBV7-2 and TRBJ2-1; 10 positions match TRBD1. The CDR3 loop spans 15 amino acids. Looked up from germline, CDR1 is SGHTA and CDR2 is FQGNSA. With 4 bases clipped from V and 8 bases from J, the junction kept 8 bases outside the gene matches. This CDR3 reads CASSSNRDRGDEQFF. The CDR3 DNA sequence: TGTGCCAGCAGCTCCAACCGGGACAGGGGCGATGAGCAGTTCTTC.

In its sample, this clonotype was seen a few times. The chain employs TRBV19 and TRBJ2-7, with 8 bases that match TRBD2. V lost 5 bases, J lost 3 bases, and 6 bases stayed unmatched. Germline CDR1 LNHDA, CDR2 SQIVND (reference sequence). The CDR3 sequence is 14 residues long. CDR3 coding DNA: TGTGCCAGTAGTCGGGAGGGTTTCGTCTACGAGCAGTACTTC. Protein: CASSREGFVYEQYF.

This clonotype was counted many times. The J gene is TRBJ2-7, the V gene TRBV28, with 7 positions matching TRBD2. This CDR3 region has 16 residues. Trimming removed 4 bases from V and 5 bases from J; junction bases left unmatched: 14. The germline gives CDR1 MDHEN, CDR2 SYDVKM. CDR3: CASSYSAREGRNEQYF. CDR3 in DNA: TGTGCCAGCAGTTACTCTGCCAGGGAGGGCAGGAACGAGCAGTACTTC.

The table lists this clonotype with a few counts. This sequence joins TRBV2 and TRBJ2-3; 12 nucleotides align to TRBD2. This CDR3 has 17 amino acids. The junction had 10 bases not matched to a gene; V was cut back by 5 bases and J by 4 bases. Germline V gives CDR1 SNHLY, CDR2 FYNNEI. CDR3 region: CASSPGRLAGDSDTQYF. The CDR3 DNA is TGTGCCAGCAGTCCAGGGAGACTAGCGGGGGACTCAGATACGCAGTATTTT. Full variable domain (remainder filled in from reference TRBV2 and TRBJ2-3): EPEVTQTPSHQVTQMGQEVILRCVPISNHLYFYWYRQILGQKVEFLVSFYNNEISEKSEIFDDQFSVERPDGSNFTLKIRSTKLEDSAMYFCASSPGRLAGDSDTQYFGPGTRLTVL.

This clonotype was counted only a few times. V gene TRBV28 combines with J gene TRBJ1-2, with 7 bases matching TRBD1. The V and J ends lost 5 bases and 1 base, in that order; junction bases with no gene match: 7. This CDR3 is built from 15 residues. The germline V gene encodes CDR1 MDHEN and CDR2 SYDVKM. CDR3 sequence reads: CASSRPGQVNYGYTF. The CDR3 nucleotides read TGTGCCAGCAGTCGGCCCGGACAGGTTAACTATGGCTACACCTTC.

This clonotype has ten or more counts. The chain is built from TRBV5-1 and TRBJ1-2; D remains ambiguous. CDR1 is SGHRS and CDR2 is YFSETQ in the germline V gene. The CDR3 spans 13 residues. V was pared by 2 bases and J by 3 bases, with 8 bases between. The CDR3 loop reads CASSLTGDYGYTF. In nucleotides, the CDR3 is TGCGCCAGCAGCTTAACTGGAGACTATGGCTACACCTTC.

This sequence joins TRBV29-1 and TRBJ1-2, with D possibly matching TRBD1 (5 bases). Between the trimmed V and J ends, which lost 4 bases and 0 bases, there was a span of 12 bases. The CDR3 has 14 amino acids. Germline V lookup: CDR1 SQVTM, CDR2 ANQGSEA. DNA for the CDR3: TGCAGCGTTGTTCCCGAGGGGCCTAACTATGGCTACACCTTC. Protein: CSVVPEGPNYGYTF.

The chain is built from TRBV7-2 and TRBJ2-1; 8 bases align to TRBD2. The V and J ends lost 8 bases and 5 bases, in that order; junction bases with no gene match: 5. CDR1 SGHTA and CDR2 FQGNSA come from the germline V gene. The CDR3 is 13 amino acids. DNA of the CDR3: TGTGCCAGCCTGGCGGGGGGCCACAATGAGCAGTTCTTC. It specifies CASLAGGHNEQFF.

This clonotype was seen only a few times. The junction shows a germline mismatch at one end, possibly a read error. This chain connects TRBV6-2 or TRBV6-3 to TRBJ2-7; 8 nucleotides align to TRBD2. This CDR3 has 17 amino acids. Germline assignment: CDR1 MNHEY and CDR2 SVGEGT. The CDR3 sequence is CASSSPLGRAISYEQYF. CDR3 nucleotides: TGTGCCAGCAGTTCCCCCCTCGGGAGGGCGATCAGCTACGAACAGTACTTC.

This clonotype was found a few times. The chain joins TRBV29-1 to TRBJ2-2; 7 bases line up with TRBD2. Germline trimming cut 4 bases from V and 0 bases from J; bases unmatched to any gene: 5. The germline gives CDR1 SQVTM, CDR2 ANQGSEA. The CDR3 sequence is 15 residues long. The CDR3 is CSVARAGANTGELFF. The DNA of the CDR3 is TGCAGCGTTGCGAGGGCGGGGGCGAACACCGGGGAGCTGTTTTTT.

This clonotype was seen repeatedly, ten times or more. V and J are TRBV20-1 and TRBJ2-4, with TRBD1 identical over 8 bases. CDR1 and CDR2 (germline): DFQATT, SNEGSKA (reference sequence). The ends lost 6 bases at V and 5 bases at J; junction bases unmatched: 9. This CDR3 is built from 14 residues. The CDR3, as DNA: TGCAGTGCCATGGAGGGACAGGCCCAAAACATTCAGTACTTC. This encodes CSAMEGQAQNIQYF.

The chain couples TRBV7-9 to TRBJ2-7, with D perhaps given as TRBD1 or TRBD2 (5 bases each). Germline V gene lookup returns CDR1 SEHNR and CDR2 FQNEAQ (reference sequence). CDR3 length equals 14 residues. The V end lost 5 bases, the J end lost 5 bases, and 16 bases lay between the germline ends. The CDR3 DNA sequence: TGTGCCAGCAGCCAACAGGATAGGGACCACGAGCAGTACTTC. Amino acid sequence: CASSQQDRDHEQYF.

This clonotype has more than one count but fewer than ten. The rearrangement joins TRBV20-1 to TRBJ1-5; 11 bases match TRBD1. The CDR3 totals 18 residues. Looked up from germline, CDR1 is DFQATT and CDR2 is SNEGSKA (reference sequence). Losses at the gene ends were 3 bases for V and 0 bases for J; bases not matched to a gene: 10. The DNA of the CDR3 is TGCAGTGCTAGTGGTCCGGGACAGGGGGTCTATAGCAATCAGCCCCAGCATTTT. The encoded protein is CSASGPGQGVYSNQPQHF.

The chain recombines TRBV9 with TRBJ2-1, with a possible D match to TRBD1 (6 bases). V was shortened by 2 bases and J by 10 bases, with 16 bases between the two germline ends. CDR1 is SGDLS, CDR2 YYNGEE, per germline. This CDR3 contains 14 residues. CDR3 region: CASSVGHSSYEQFF. CDR3 DNA: TGTGCCAGCAGCGTGGGACATAGCTCCTACGAGCAGTTCTTC.

There are many counts of this clonotype. The J gene is TRBJ2-5, the V gene TRBV7-9; TRBD2 matches at 9 bases. Looked up from germline, CDR1 is SEHNR and CDR2 is FQNEAQ (reference sequence). The J segment lost 4 bases and the V segment lost 3 bases, leaving 3 bases of the junction unmatched. The CDR3 runs 14 residues. CDR3 amino acids: CASSFAAGGETQYF. DNA of the CDR3: TGTGCCAGCAGCTTCGCAGCGGGGGGAGAGACCCAGTACTTC.

This clonotype showed up just a few times. The CDR3 protein is CASSYGHRGDEQYF. The CDR3 DNA sequence: TGTGCCAGCAGTTACGGGCACCGTGGGGACGAGCAGTACTTC. The chain links TRBV6-5 to TRBJ2-7, with D uncertain. Germline V gene lookup returns CDR1 MNHEY and CDR2 SVGAGI. The CDR3 loop spans 14 amino acids. V was clipped by 2 bases and J by 5 bases, with 13 bases between them.

This clonotype showed up just a few times. The chain joins TRBV9 to TRBJ1-2, with 9 bases lining up with TRBD1. CDR1 SGDLS and CDR2 YYNGEE come from the germline V gene. This CDR3 comprises 13 residues. The V and J ends lost 5 bases and 3 bases, in that order; junction bases with no gene match: 2. This chain's CDR3 is CASRGDRDYGYTF. CDR3 coding DNA: TGTGCCAGCAGGGGGGACAGGGACTATGGCTACACCTTC.

This clonotype was found many times. The V and J genes are TRBV29-1 and TRBJ1-2; no clear D gene. The CDR3 sequence is 13 residues long. The V gene lost 6 bases and the J gene lost 4 bases, with 15 bases spanning the gap. Germline loops: CDR1 SQVTM, CDR2 ANQGSEA. DNA of the CDR3: TGCAGCGTATACTTGGACCTTGTCTATGGCTACACCTTC. This gives the protein CSVYLDLVYGYTF.

This clonotype was seen more than once but under ten times. The chain couples TRBV9 to TRBJ2-3; 7 bases align to TRBD1. The J segment lost 2 bases and the V segment lost 3 bases, leaving 6 bases of the junction unmatched. The CDR3 loop spans 15 amino acids. CDR1 SGDLS and CDR2 YYNGEE come from the germline V gene. DNA of the CDR3: TGTGCCAGCAGCGCGAGAGGGACAGCCACAGATACGCAGTATTTT. This codes for CASSARGTATDTQYF.

The J gene is TRBJ2-1, the V gene TRBV7-3; 9 nucleotides agree with TRBD2. With V trimmed by 5 bases and J by 5 bases, 7 bases remained unmatched. Germline V gene lookup returns CDR1 SGHTA and CDR2 FQGTGA. The CDR3 consists of 15 residues. CDR3 loop: CASSPGLATNNEQFF. In DNA, the CDR3 is TGTGCCAGCAGCCCGGGACTAGCAACTAACAATGAGCAGTTCTTC.

Regarding this clonotype: Since a much larger clone is just one base distant, this may be a read error. The rearrangement links TRBV2 to TRBJ2-5, with 9 positions matching TRBD1. Trimming took 5 bases from V and 13 from J; bases not matched to a gene: 17. The CDR3 loop spans 15 amino acids. Germline values: CDR1 SNHLY, CDR2 FYNNEI. The CDR3: CASSPDRGVNFVLYF. For the CDR3, the DNA is TGTGCCAGCAGTCCGGACAGGGGAGTGAATTTCGTGCTGTACTTC.

This clonotype was recorded a few times. The V gene is TRBV12-3 or TRBV12-4, the J gene TRBJ1-4; no reliable D call. The V end was cut by 7 bases, the J end by 3 bases, with 9 bases between. The CDR3 is made up of 13 amino acids. CDR3 sequence: CASTGGANEKLFF. As DNA, the CDR3 is TGTGCCAGCACAGGAGGTGCTAATGAAAAACTGTTTTTT.

The chain joins TRBV21-1 to TRBJ1-5; TRBD1 is the table's D call, not checked against the DNA. TRBV21-1 is listed as a pseudogene. The CDR3 sequence is 16 residues long. Written as DNA, the CDR3 is TGTGCCAGCAGCAAGAAGCCCGGGACCGCCAATCAGCCCCAGCATTTT. The encoded protein is CASSKKPGTANQPQHF.

The sample holds a few counts of this clonotype. The V and J genes are TRBV14 and TRBJ2-1; TRBD1 matches 9 bases. Trimming cost V 6 bases and J 4 bases; bases outside gene matches: 10. The germline CDR1 and CDR2 sequences are SGHDN and FVKESK. The CDR3 runs 16 residues. The CDR3 region is CASSRETGGFYNEQFF. CDR3 sequence (DNA): TGTGCCAGCAGTCGGGAGACAGGGGGTTTTTACAATGAGCAGTTCTTC.